This TCR beta chain derives from a study of T cell responses to AZD1222 COVID-19 vaccine. Whole-study results and caveats: With dominance at 160-218 and 743-854, vaccine-associated CD4 TCRs spanned spike.

For this clone: Its specificity is unknown.

With 3 bases removed from V and 5 bases from J, the gap between germline ends came to 8 bases. The CDR3 is 13 amino acids. CDR1 and CDR2 from the germline V gene are KGHSH and LQKENI. Assay: immunoSEQ multiplex PCR; the TCRdb copy retains only in-frame clones and omits some. This table holds about 180,000 clones, 85% to 90% found once. The chain couples TRBV18 to TRBJ1-5; D is uncertain. The TCR was taken from an adult in good health. This sample comprised peripheral blood, obtained on day 0 of AZD1222 vaccination. The CDR3: CASSPTMDQPQHF. In nucleotides, the CDR3 is TGTGCCAGCTCACCTACCATGGATCAGCCCCAGCATTTT.